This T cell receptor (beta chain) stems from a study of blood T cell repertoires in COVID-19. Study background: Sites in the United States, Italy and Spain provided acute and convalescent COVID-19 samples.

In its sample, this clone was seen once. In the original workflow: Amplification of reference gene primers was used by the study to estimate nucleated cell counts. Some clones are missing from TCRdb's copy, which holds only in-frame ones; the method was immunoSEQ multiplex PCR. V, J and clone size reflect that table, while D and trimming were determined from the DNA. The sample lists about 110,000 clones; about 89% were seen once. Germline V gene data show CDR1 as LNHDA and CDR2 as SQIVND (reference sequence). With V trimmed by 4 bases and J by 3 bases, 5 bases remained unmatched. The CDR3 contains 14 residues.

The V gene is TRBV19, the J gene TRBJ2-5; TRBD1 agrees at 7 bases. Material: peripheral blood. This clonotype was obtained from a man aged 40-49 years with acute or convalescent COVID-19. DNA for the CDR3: TGTGCCAGTAGTAAACTAACAGGGGAAGAGACCCAGTACTTC. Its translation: CASSKLTGEETQYF.